The present entry profiles one TCR beta chain with its context. Its antigen remains unidentified. Profiled with immunoSEQ multiplex PCR; TCRdb holds only in-frame clones, not every one. The sample carries about 120,000 clones, 75% to 90% recorded once. The sample originates from a study of radiotherapy plus CTLA-4 blockade in lung cancer. V lost 5 bases to trimming and J lost 1 base, with 9 bases between them. The CDR3 loop spans 13 amino acids. Germline V CDR1 and CDR2: MNHEY, SVGAGI. Regarding the study as a whole: Tumor-origin TCR clones grew in blood after radiotherapy plus ipilimumab. Best predicting response, reportedly, were early blood T cell clone dynamics, with interferon-beta.

This chain links TRBV6-5 with TRBJ2-7, with D unresolved. The TCR was taken from a human donor with non-small cell lung cancer that progressed on radiotherapy plus ipilimumab. The input for sequencing was peripheral blood, taken from a patient treated with radiotherapy plus ipilimumab. The CDR3 coding sequence is TGTGCCAGCAGTACGGGCCCATCCTACGAGCAGTACTTC. Translating gives CASSTGPSYEQYF.